A selection of T cell receptor beta chains follows, all from one sample in a study of blood T cell repertoires in COVID-19. The table came from immunoSEQ multiplex PCR; TCRdb's copy has only in-frame clones and leaves some out. This sample has some 200,000 clones; 75% to 90% occur once, and the top ten carry under 9.5%. Material for sequencing was peripheral blood. Receptor source: a woman between 55 and 75 years old with acute or convalescent COVID-19. CDR3s include the opening cysteine and the closing phenylalanine or tryptophan. A D gene is named only where the DNA matches it firmly. Clone size appears in some rows only: once, few, many, or a class for an expanded clone.

V	size	J	D	CDR3	DNA
TRBV4-1	-	TRBJ2-7	-	CASSQGPEGGYEQYF	TGCGCCAGCAGCCAAGGGCCCGAAGGAGGTTACGAGCAGTACTTC
TRBV6-6	-	TRBJ1-6	-	CATGWAGNNSPLHF	TGTGCCACCGGGTGGGCGGGGAATAATTCACCCCTCCACTTT
TRBV19	-	TRBJ2-7	-	CASKGTPWGYEQYF	TGTGCCAGTAAGGGGACTCCTTGGGGCTACGAGCAGTACTTC
TRBV7-2	few	TRBJ2-3	TRBD2	CASTGGLAGRSDTQYF	TGTGCCAGCACCGGGGGACTAGCGGGGCGGTCGGATACGCAGTATTTT
TRBV5-1	-	TRBJ1-1	-	CASRPGHGLENTEAFF	TGCGCCAGCAGGCCAGGACACGGCCTGGAGAACACTGAAGCTTTCTTT
TRBV11-1	-	TRBJ2-1	TRBD1	CASSSYRGDEQFF	TGTGCCAGCAGCTCCTACAGGGGGGATGAGCAGTTCTTC
TRBV5-1	-	TRBJ2-7	TRBD2	CASSPSGLAGERSYEQYF	TGCGCCAGCAGTCCCTCGGGACTAGCGGGAGAGCGTTCCTACGAGCAGTACTTC
TRBV29-1	-	TRBJ1-5	-	CSVDSGVGQPQHF	TGCAGCGTTGATAGCGGGGTAGGTCAGCCCCAGCATTTT
TRBV5-1	-	TRBJ2-7	-	CASSLGAPTYEQYF	TGCGCCAGCAGCTTGGGGGCCCCGACCTACGAGCAGTACTTC
TRBV7-9	-	TRBJ2-5	-	CASSSIEETQYF	TGTGCCAGCAGCTCCATAGAAGAGACCCAGTACTTC
TRBV28	-	TRBJ2-2	-	CASSSSPGIGGELFF	TGTGCCAGCAGTTCTTCCCCAGGGATCGGCGGGGAGCTGTTTTTT
TRBV27	few	TRBJ1-1	TRBD1	CASRLQGAGTEAFF	TGTGCCAGCAGGCTACAGGGGGCGGGCACTGAAGCTTTCTTT
TRBV6-1	-	TRBJ2-1	TRBD2	CASSEATSGYYNEQFF	TGTGCCAGCAGTGAAGCCACTAGCGGGTACTACAATGAGCAGTTCTTC
TRBV6-6	-	TRBJ1-1	-	CASSYNQGYRAFF	TGTGCCAGCAGTTACAATCAGGGATATCGAGCTTTCTTT
TRBV19	-	TRBJ1-6	-	CASSRRGSSSYNSPLHF	TGTGCCAGTAGCCGGCGGGGATCGAGCTCCTATAATTCACCCCTCCACTTT
TRBV9	-	TRBJ2-1	TRBD2	CASSAGLTYNEQFF	TGTGCCAGCAGCGCGGGACTAACCTACAATGAGCAGTTCTTC
TRBV25-1	-	TRBJ2-5	-	CASSEFGRGRETQYF	TGTGCCAGCAGTGAATTTGGCAGGGGTAGGGAGACCCAGTACTTC
TRBV25-1	-	TRBJ1-2	-	CASSGGHGRGSNYGYTF	TGTGCCAGCAGTGGGGGGCACGGTCGGGGATCTAACTATGGCTACACCTTC
TRBV4-2	-	TRBJ2-1	-	CASAPRDRDNEQFF	TGTGCCAGCGCCCCTCGAGACAGAGACAATGAGCAGTTCTTC
TRBV4-1	-	TRBJ1-1	-	CASSQDPGLRNTEAFF	TGCGCCAGCAGCCAAGATCCAGGACTGAGGAACACTGAAGCTTTCTTT
TRBV18	-	TRBJ2-1	TRBD2	CASREGAGNEQFF	TGTGCCAGCCGGGAGGGAGCTGGGAATGAGCAGTTCTTC
TRBV4-2	-	TRBJ2-5	TRBD2	CASSQGTGGRQETQYF	TGTGCCAGCAGCCAAGGAACGGGAGGGCGCCAAGAGACCCAGTACTTC
TRBV5-1	once	TRBJ1-1	TRBD1	CASSQRTGEMNTEAFF	TGCGCCAGCAGTCAGAGGACAGGCGAGATGAACACTGAAGCTTTCTTT
TRBV9	-	TRBJ2-1	-	CASSPRAGPNEQFF	TGTGCCAGCAGCCCCCGGGCAGGGCCCAATGAGCAGTTCTTC
TRBV30	-	TRBJ1-2	-	CAWSRGGLYYGYTF	TGTGCCTGGAGTCGCGGGGGCCTTTACTATGGCTACACCTTC
TRBV7-2	-	TRBJ1-2	TRBD1	CASSPGQGSGYTF	TGTGCCAGCAGCCCTGGACAGGGAAGCGGCTACACCTTC
TRBV19	-	TRBJ2-2	-	CASSRVVTGELFF	TGTGCCAGTAGCAGGGTAGTCACCGGGGAGCTGTTTTTT
TRBV5-1	once	TRBJ1-6	TRBD1	CASSARDRGRSPLHF	TGCGCCAGCAGCGCCCGGGACAGGGGCCGATCACCCCTCCACTTT
TRBV2	-	TRBJ2-3	TRBD2	CASSTSGASTDTQYF	TGTGCCAGCAGTACTAGCGGGGCTAGCACAGATACGCAGTATTTT
TRBV27	once	TRBJ1-2	TRBD1	CASSSWTGGNYGYTF	TGTGCCAGCAGTTCCTGGACAGGGGGCAACTATGGCTACACCTTC
TRBV12-3/TRBV12-4	-	TRBJ1-5	TRBD1	CASTTGDQPQHF	TGTGCCAGCACAACAGGGGACCAGCCCCAGCATTTT
TRBV7-3	-	TRBJ2-1	TRBD2	CASSPRASGFYNEQFF	TGTGCCAGCAGCCCCCGGGCTAGCGGGTTCTACAATGAGCAGTTCTTC
TRBV21-1	-	TRBJ2-1	-	CARRCGGYNEQFF	TGTGCCAGGCGTTGCGGGGGTTACAATGAGCAGTTCTTC
TRBV7-6	-	TRBJ2-1	TRBD1	CASSLYPGGRNEQFF	TGTGCCAGCAGCTTATACCCAGGGGGCCGCAATGAGCAGTTCTTC
TRBV6-5	-	TRBJ2-5	-	CASKAGVGVQETQYF	TGTGCCAGCAAGGCCGGGGTTGGGGTCCAAGAGACCCAGTACTTC
TRBV28	-	TRBJ2-2	TRBD2	CASSPLGLAVNTGELFF	TGTGCCAGCAGTCCCTTGGGCCTAGCGGTTAACACCGGGGAGCTGTTTTTT
TRBV19	-	TRBJ1-1	TRBD1	CASSMLGQGGTEAFF	TGTGCCAGTAGTATGCTCGGACAGGGTGGCACTGAAGCTTTCTTT
TRBV6-5	-	TRBJ2-5	-	CASRPGTTRQETQYF	TGTGCCAGCAGGCCCGGGACAACCCGACAAGAGACCCAGTACTTC
TRBV27	-	TRBJ2-1	TRBD2	CASSLRTSGSNEQFF	TGTGCCAGCAGTTTAAGGACTAGCGGGAGCAATGAGCAGTTCTTC
TRBV19	once	TRBJ1-3	-	CASSIGQVGNTIYF	TGTGCCAGTAGTATTGGGCAGGTGGGAAACACCATATATTTT
TRBV29-1	-	TRBJ1-1	TRBD1	CSVRTGRNTEAFF	TGCAGCGTCCGGACAGGGCGGAACACTGAAGCTTTCTTT
TRBV10-2	-	TRBJ2-7	TRBD2	CASSELAGVGEQYF	TGCGCCAGCAGTGAGCTCGCGGGAGTGGGCGAGCAGTACTTC
TRBV29-1	-	TRBJ2-6	-	CSVLASGANVLTF	TGCAGCGTTCTGGCCTCTGGGGCCAACGTCCTGACTTTC
TRBV3-1/TRBV3-2	-	TRBJ2-5	TRBD2	CASSHSGLAGGNQETQYF	TGTGCCAGCAGCCATTCGGGACTAGCGGGAGGGAACCAAGAGACCCAGTACTTC
TRBV20-1	-	TRBJ2-1	TRBD2	CSASPPAGADEQFF	TGCAGTGCTAGTCCACCAGCGGGAGCGGATGAGCAGTTCTTC
TRBV6-5	-	TRBJ2-7	-	CASSHGRGGYEQYF	TGTGCCAGCAGTCACGGAAGGGGGGGGTACGAGCAGTACTTC
TRBV11-3	-	TRBJ2-1	TRBD1	CASGQTDYEQFF	TGTGCCTCGGGACAGACGGACTATGAGCAGTTCTTC
TRBV7-3	-	TRBJ1-1	TRBD1	CASSLTGQGNTEAFF	TGTGCCAGCAGCTTAACTGGACAGGGCAACACTGAAGCTTTCTTT
TRBV6-5	-	TRBJ2-2	-	CASRRDTATGELFF	TGTGCCAGCAGGAGGGACACCGCTACCGGGGAGCTGTTTTTT
TRBV5-1	few	TRBJ2-7	-	CASSPEPGPPYEQYF	TGCGCCAGCAGCCCTGAACCGGGTCCTCCTTACGAGCAGTACTTC
TRBV28	-	TRBJ2-7	-	CASSLGLALEQYF	TGTGCCAGCAGTTTGGGACTTGCCCTGGAGCAGTACTTC
TRBV28	-	TRBJ2-1	-	CASSPGGAGYNEQFF	TGTGCCAGCAGCCCAGGCGGAGCAGGGTACAATGAGCAGTTCTTC
TRBV5-1	-	TRBJ1-4	-	CASSLEGQEKLFF	TGCGCCAGCAGCTTGGAGGGGCAGGAAAAACTGTTTTTT
TRBV2	-	TRBJ1-4	TRBD1	CASSGRQGGLGELFF	TGTGCCAGCAGTGGCAGACAGGGAGGTTTAGGAGAACTGTTTTTT
TRBV28	few	TRBJ1-6	TRBD1	CASSRTGGGGPSPSPLHF	TGTGCCAGCAGTCGGACAGGGGGCGGAGGACCCTCTCCTTCACCCCTCCACTTT
TRBV5-1	-	TRBJ1-6	TRBD1	CASSRDSVNSPLHF	TGCGCCAGCAGCCGGGACAGTGTTAATTCACCCCTCCACTTT
TRBV15	-	TRBJ1-1	-	CATQSGLVNTEAFF	TGTGCCACCCAATCAGGGTTGGTGAACACTGAAGCTTTCTTT
TRBV11-3	-	TRBJ2-1	-	CASSKGDSYNEQFF	TGTGCCAGCAGCAAAGGGGACTCTTACAATGAGCAGTTCTTC
TRBV6-5	-	TRBJ2-7	TRBD2	CASSLSSGPNYEQYF	TGTGCCAGCAGTTTATCTAGCGGGCCGAACTACGAGCAGTACTTC
TRBV5-1	-	TRBJ1-2	-	CASSLSQGAYGYTF	TGCGCCAGCAGCCTTTCACAGGGAGCCTATGGCTACACCTTC